Listed below are T cell receptor beta chains from one sample, sequenced in a study of shared clonotypes between healthy human individuals. Profiling relied on immunoSEQ multiplex PCR, and the TCRdb table lists in-frame clones only, not all of them. The repertoire holds approximately 400,000 clones, with roughly 96% as singletons. Sequencing was carried out using memory CD8+ T cells sorted from blood. These receptors originate from a man aged 30 to 45 in good health. CDR3s leave out the opening cysteine and the closing phenylalanine or tryptophan. Clone sizes are given selectively: once, few, many, or a class where the clone is expanded.

clone size	V gene	J gene	CDR3 protein
once	TRBV27	TRBJ2-5	ASSLGGLAGGQETQY
-	TRBV7-2	TRBJ2-1	ASSLLGTDYNEQF
-	TRBV2	TRBJ2-3	ASSESPSGSSTDTQY
-	TRBV5-6	TRBJ2-5	ASSPPNSGVWGTQY
-	TRBV4-1	TRBJ2-7	ASSQEDRTSGSGAYEQY
-	TRBV15	TRBJ1-5	ATSTLVIGLTHSNQPQH
-	TRBV7-2	TRBJ2-7	ASSPTSGRAEQY
once	TRBV28	TRBJ2-3	ASSGGSKGTDTQY
-	TRBV6-6	TRBJ2-7	ASSYYGTSGRYEQY
-	TRBV11-2	TRBJ2-3	ASSFVADTQY
-	TRBV28	TRBJ1-5	ASQRDSNQPQH
-	TRBV28	TRBJ1-4	ASSLRTGGNEKLF
-	TRBV15	TRBJ2-7	ATSRDSASGLDQY
-	TRBV5-4	TRBJ2-3	ASSLALVDTQY
-	TRBV5-1	TRBJ2-7	ASSLSYPTSYEQY
-	TRBV5-4	TRBJ2-5	ASRKGTSETQY
-	TRBV28	TRBJ1-4	ASSLRQGAANEKLF